This TCR beta chain was observed in a study of vaccination and CD4 T cells after COVID-19. Study-level information: The study drew post-COVID samples a median 101 days after diagnosis (range 35 to 161). SARS-CoV-2, HCoV-NL63, HCoV-OC43 and HCoV-229E supplied the overlapping spike peptides used to stimulate cells.

Sequencing of cultured CD4+ T cell DNA used the Oncomine TCR Beta short-read assay. TCRdb ran MiXCR on the PCR reads and lists one entry per CDR3 protein. Among about 12,000 distinct CDR3 sequences listed, 45% to 70% were seen once. Specified treatment: roughly 11-day PBMC culture with coronavirus spike peptide pools or control peptides (ViraFEST assay). ViraFEST grew antigen-specific T cells using peptide pools, then sequenced TCRs. In this sample, this clonotype turned up a few times. Its specificity is not known. With 5 bases clipped from V and 9 bases from J, the junction kept 7 bases outside the gene matches. Germline CDR1 and CDR2: SGHTA and FQGNSA. The CDR3 extends over 13 amino acids.

The rearrangement links TRBV7-2 to TRBJ1-1; TRBD1 agrees at 9 bases. What was sequenced was CD4+ T cells from blood, cultured in vitro. The sequence came from a human donor who had recovered from COVID-19. The CDR3 bases are TGTGCCAGCAGCGTACGGGACAGGGACCAAGCTTTCTTT. It yields the protein CASSVRDRDQAFF.